What follows are 26 T cell receptor beta chains derived from one specimen sequenced in a study of blood T cell repertoires in COVID-19. Some clones are missing from TCRdb's copy, which holds only in-frame ones; the method was immunoSEQ multiplex PCR. The sample contains nearly 200,000 clones, 80% to 90% of which appear only once. Source material: peripheral blood. The receptors derive from a woman between 65 and 79 years old with acute or convalescent COVID-19.

This clone appeared once. This chain connects TRBV3-1 (or the pseudogene TRBV3-2) to TRBJ2-2, with a weak D call TRBD1 (6 bases). The CDR3 extends over 16 amino acids. In germline, CDR1 is LGHDT, CDR2 YNNKEL (reference sequence). V lost 1 base and J 5 bases, leaving 14 bases between the germline ends. The CDR3 loop is CASSQVGTTGTGELFF. In nucleotides, the CDR3 is TGTGCCAGCAGCCAAGTAGGGACAACGGGGACCGGGGAGCTGTTTTTT.

V is TRBV28 and J is TRBJ2-1; tentative D call: TRBD2 (6 bases). Between the trimmed V and J ends, which lost 3 bases and 6 bases, there was a span of 21 bases. Germline V CDR1 and CDR2: MDHEN, SYDVKM. The CDR3 consists of 17 residues. CDR3 bases: TGTGCCAGCAGTTTCGAACCTGGAGGGCCGGGAGTCAATGAGCAGTTCTTC. It translates to CASSFEPGGPGVNEQFF.

J is TRBJ1-1 and V is TRBV29-1, with 8 bases lining up with TRBD1. After removal of 7 bases from V and 4 bases from J, the junction contained 2 bases not matched to a gene. There are 11 residues in the CDR3. The germline CDR1 and CDR2 sequences are SQVTM and ANQGSEA. The CDR3 coding sequence is TGCAGCGCCGACAGGGGCACTGAAGCTTTCTTT. Its translation is CSADRGTEAFF.

The rearrangement joins TRBV5-4 to TRBJ2-3; TRBD2 matches at 11 bases. The CDR3 length is 19 residues. V was clipped by 1 base and J by 0 bases; unmatched bases: 10. Germline CDR1 is SGHNT and CDR2 is YYREEE (reference sequence). As DNA, the CDR3 is TGTGCCAGCAGCTTGACGGGACTAGCGGCATTTTCTAGCACAGATACGCAGTATTTT. Translating gives CASSLTGLAAFSSTDTQYF. The entire variable domain, with the rest obtained from reference TRBV5-4 and TRBJ2-3, is as follows: ETGVTQSPTHLIKTRGQQVTLRCSSQSGHNTVSWYQQALGQGPQFIFQYYREEENGRGNFPPRFSGLQFPNYSSELNVNALELDDSALYLCASSLTGLAAFSSTDTQYFGPGTRLTVL.

This clone was seen a handful of times. CDR3 loop: CASSPYWGGSTGELFF. In nucleotides, the CDR3 is TGTGCCAGCAGCCCCTACTGGGGAGGGAGCACCGGGGAGCTGTTTTTT. This sequence joins TRBV7-9 and TRBJ2-2; TRBD2 aligns across 7 bases. The junction had 10 bases not matched to a gene; V was cut back by 5 bases and J by 4 bases. Germline loops: CDR1 SEHNR, CDR2 FQNEAQ (reference sequence). The CDR3 has 16 amino acids.

The V call is TRBV29-1, the J call TRBJ1-1; the D is unclear. The V end was cut by 2 bases, the J end by 1 base, with 14 bases between. In germline, CDR1 is SQVTM, CDR2 ANQGSEA. The CDR3 sequence is 15 residues long. The CDR3 loop is CSVEKSRGSNTEAFF. The CDR3 nucleotides are TGCAGCGTTGAAAAAAGCCGCGGGTCGAACACTGAAGCTTTCTTT.

The genes are TRBV4-1 and TRBJ2-1; 13 bases align to TRBD2. Germline V gives CDR1 MGHRA, CDR2 YSYEKL. Trimming took 6 bases from V and 7 from J; bases not matched to a gene: 9. CDR3 length: 16 residues. CDR3 in DNA: TGCGCCAGCAGGCCGGGGACTAGCGGGGACAGTAATGAGCAGTTCTTC. Protein: CASRPGTSGDSNEQFF.

The gene calls are TRBV19 and TRBJ1-1; TRBD1 is a possible D gene (6 bases). Trimming took off 6 bases at V and 1 base at J, with 12 bases between the two ends. The CDR3 extends over 14 amino acids. Looked up from germline, CDR1 is LNHDA and CDR2 is SQIVND (reference sequence). The CDR3 DNA sequence: TGTGCCAGTAGGCCCGGGACACCGAACACTGAAGCTTTCTTT. Residues: CASRPGTPNTEAFF.

Only one count was recorded for this clone. The chain combines TRBV6-5 with TRBJ1-1; 7 bases are shared with TRBD1. V trimming: 10 bases; J trimming: 10 bases; junction bases outside the gene matches: 12. CDR3 length: 12 residues. Germline CDR1 reads MNHEY; CDR2 reads SVGAGI. The CDR3 spells CATRTGRVGAFF. The CDR3 nucleotides read TGTGCCACCCGGACAGGCCGGGTAGGAGCTTTCTTT.

J is TRBJ2-7 and V is TRBV7-2, with 12 nucleotides matching TRBD2. The junction had 3 bases not matched to a gene; V was cut back by 2 bases and J by 4 bases. The CDR3 spans 15 residues. Per the germline V gene, CDR1 is SGHTA and CDR2 is FQGNSA. Here the CDR3 DNA reads TGTGCCAGCAGCTTAACTAGCGGGGGGTCTTACGAGCAGTACTTC. Translation: CASSLTSGGSYEQYF.

V and J are TRBV5-4 and TRBJ1-5; no clear D gene. The CDR3 runs to 15 residues. Trimming shortened V by 4 bases and J by 1 base, and 12 bases separated the two germline ends. Germline V gives CDR1 SGHNT, CDR2 YYREEE (reference sequence). CDR3 residues: CASSNGDGSNQPQHF. CDR3 bases: TGTGCCAGCAGCAATGGAGACGGAAGCAATCAGCCCCAGCATTTT. The whole variable domain, filled in from reference TRBV5-4 and TRBJ1-5, reads ETGVTQSPTHLIKTRGQQVTLRCSSQSGHNTVSWYQQALGQGPQFIFQYYREEENGRGNFPPRFSGLQFPNYSSELNVNALELDDSALYLCASSNGDGSNQPQHFGDGTRLSIL.

The CDR3 loop is CAILGELASTDTQYF. The CDR3 nucleotides are TGTGCCATCCTAGGTGAACTTGCTAGCACAGATACGCAGTATTTT. The chain carries TRBV10-3 and TRBJ2-3; D unclear. CDR3 length: 15 residues. The germline V gene has CDR1 ENHRY and CDR2 SYGVKD. V was shortened by 8 bases and J by 0 bases, with 15 bases between the two germline ends.

As regards this clone: Other nucleotide sequences from this sample produce the same CDR3. The chain has TRBV28 and TRBJ2-6; D remains unclear. The germline V gene has CDR1 MDHEN and CDR2 SYDVKM. The CDR3 consists of 13 residues. Trimming pared 6 bases from V and 4 bases from J, leaving 7 bases between. CDR3 sequence reads: CASSLRGANVLTF. CDR3 nucleotides: TGTGCCAGCAGCCTGCGGGGGGCCAACGTCCTGACTTTC.

In DNA, the CDR3 is TGTGCCAGCAGACGCCGGGACAGGGATGAAAAACTGTTTTTT. The encoded protein is CASRRRDRDEKLFF. The chain carries TRBV2 and TRBJ1-4, with TRBD1 matching over 9 bases. The CDR3 has 14 residues. J lost 6 bases, V lost 6 bases, and 5 bases had no gene match. From germline, CDR1 is SNHLY and CDR2 FYNNEI. Full variable domain (rest looked up from reference TRBV2 and TRBJ1-4): EPEVTQTPSHQVTQMGQEVILRCVPISNHLYFYWYRQILGQKVEFLVSFYNNEISEKSEIFDDQFSVERPDGSNFTLKIRSTKLEDSAMYFCASRRRDRDEKLFFGSGTQLSVL.

The V gene is TRBV29-1, the J gene TRBJ1-2; a weak D match, TRBD1 (5 bases). The length of the CDR3 is 15 residues. Per germline, CDR1 SQVTM and CDR2 ANQGSEA. Trimming stripped 6 bases from V and 4 bases from J, with 21 bases between. CDR3 protein: CSVSGGGLGLYGYTF. CDR3 nucleotide sequence: TGCAGCGTCAGCGGGGGTGGGCTGGGTCTCTATGGCTACACCTTC.

This chain connects TRBV7-9 to TRBJ1-2; the D gene is possibly TRBD1 (5 bases). The CDR3 totals 13 residues. The germline gives CDR1 SEHNR, CDR2 FQNEAQ (reference sequence). The V end was cut by 1 base, the J end by 8 bases, with 11 bases between. CDR3 amino acids: CASSLDAGFGYTF. As DNA, the CDR3 is TGTGCCAGCAGCTTAGATGCAGGGTTCGGCTACACCTTC.

The chain is built from TRBV11-2 and TRBJ2-1, with TRBD2 matching 13 bases. V dropped 5 bases and J dropped 4; count of bases not matched to a gene: 2. Germline values: CDR1 SGHAT, CDR2 FQNNGV. The CDR3 contains 15 residues. DNA of the CDR3: TGTGCCAGCAGCGCGACTAGCGGGGGGTACAATGAGCAGTTCTTC. Translating it yields CASSATSGGYNEQFF.

The rearrangement uses TRBV6-1 and TRBJ1-4; D unclear. V was clipped by 2 bases and J by 5 bases, with 12 bases between them. The CDR3 runs to 15 residues. The germline gives CDR1 MNHNS, CDR2 SASEGT. The CDR3 DNA follows: TGTGCCAGCAGTGAACCCGGACGGAGGAATGAAAAACTGTTTTTT. Translation: CASSEPGRRNEKLFF.

In DNA, the CDR3 is TGTGCCAGTAGTATAGGGACAACATGGAATTCACCCCTCCACTTT. The encoded protein is CASSIGTTWNSPLHF. This chain uses TRBV19 with TRBJ1-6, with D perhaps matching TRBD1 (5 bases). The CDR3 is made up of 15 amino acids. Deletions cut 1 base from V and 7 bases from J, with 11 bases between. Germline values: CDR1 LNHDA, CDR2 SQIVND (reference sequence).

The chain links TRBV5-1 to TRBJ1-1; TRBD1 matches at 7 bases. From germline, CDR1 is SGHRS and CDR2 YFSETQ. CDR3 size: 17 residues. The V gene end was trimmed by 4 bases and the J gene end by 0 bases; junction bases not matched to a gene: 12. Written as DNA, the CDR3 is TGCGCCAGCAGCCGTCAGGGGGACGGCGGGGTGAACACTGAAGCTTTCTTT. Protein product: CASSRQGDGGVNTEAFF.

This clone was picked up one time. The chain is built from TRBV27 and TRBJ2-7, with a tentative D call TRBD2 (6 bases). CDR3 length: 16 residues. Trimming took 3 bases from V and 0 from J, leaving 15 bases between them. Germline V gene lookup returns CDR1 MNHEY and CDR2 SMNVEV (reference sequence). The CDR3 reads CASSLDRDSSSYEQYF. The DNA of the CDR3 is TGTGCCAGCAGTTTGGACCGGGACTCGAGCTCCTACGAGCAGTACTTC.

The CDR3 nucleotides read TGTGCCAGCCGTAGGACAGGGGGCAACGAGCAGTACTTC. As protein: CASRRTGGNEQYF. The rearrangement uses TRBV6-5 and TRBJ2-7; 11 nucleotides align to TRBD1. The CDR3 covers 13 residues. Germline V CDR1 and CDR2: MNHEY, SVGAGI. With 8 bases clipped from V and 5 bases from J, the junction kept 5 bases outside the gene matches.

This clone was seen once. The CDR3 DNA follows: TGTGCCAGCAGCTTAGTCGCGGGGCAGGGGGCGCGTCAGCCCCAGCATTTT. Translated, it gives CASSLVAGQGARQPQHF. The chain uses TRBV7-8 and TRBJ1-5; 8 bases are a match to TRBD1. The CDR3 runs 17 residues. V shed 1 base and J 6 bases; nucleotides not matched to a gene: 11. Germline CDR1 and CDR2: SGHVS and FQNEAQ.

V and J are TRBV5-1 and TRBJ2-1; TRBD2 matches 8 bases. Germline assignment: CDR1 SGHRS and CDR2 YFSETQ. The CDR3 is made up of 15 amino acids. Trimming took 4 bases from V and 7 from J; bases not matched to a gene: 10. CDR3 loop: CASSVEASGWNEQFF. The CDR3 DNA follows: TGCGCCAGCAGCGTTGAGGCTAGCGGGTGGAATGAGCAGTTCTTC.

The V call is TRBV18, the J call TRBJ2-7; 12 nucleotides align to TRBD2. Germline lookup yields CDR1 KGHSH and CDR2 LQKENI. V was clipped by 4 bases and J by 0 bases; unmatched bases: 10. The CDR3 is 18 residues long. The CDR3, as DNA: TGTGCCAGCTCACTTCGGTCCAAGGGACTAGCGGGCTCCTACGAGCAGTACTTC. It yields the protein CASSLRSKGLAGSYEQYF.

The rearrangement uses TRBV4-2 and TRBJ2-6; a weak D match, TRBD2 (5 bases). The germline CDR1 and CDR2 sequences are LGHNA and YNFKEQ. The CDR3 is 18 amino acids. Trimming left V 0 bases short and J 2 bases short, with 14 bases between. CDR3 residues: CASSQESGLTTGANVLTF. The CDR3 region has the DNA TGTGCCAGCAGCCAAGAGTCCGGACTGACGACTGGGGCCAACGTCCTGACTTTC.